This T cell receptor beta chain came from a study of identical twins. For this clonotype: Its antigen is undetermined.

In germline, CDR1 is MDHEN, CDR2 SYDVKM. Losses at the gene ends were 4 bases for V and 5 bases for J; bases not matched to a gene: 6. The CDR3 runs 15 residues. TCRdb reprocessed the 5' RACE reads via MiXCR and lists one record per CDR3 protein. In the table there are 1,800,000 or so distinct CDR3 sequences, 25% to 35% of which are singletons. Study conclusions and caveats: The study drew conclusions from cross-sectional statistical analysis, not from following the same donors. Where beta out-of-frame sequences were concerned, excess twin sharing was weaker.

The TCR was taken from a newborn girl in good health. Source material: cord blood. This chain links TRBV28 with TRBJ2-7; 12 bases map to TRBD2. The CDR3 DNA sequence: TGTGCCAGCAGTTCAAGGGCTAGCGGGAGGGACGAGCAGTACTTC. It yields the protein CASSSRASGRDEQYF.